Listed here are 20 T cell receptor beta chains from one sample, sequenced in a study of blood T cells in healthy people across ages. The use of a sample-barcoded 5' primer and a J-beta primer mix characterized a second PCR of about 7 to 12 cycles. TCRdb analysed the 5' RACE reads with MiXCR anew, one entry per CDR3 protein. The repertoire holds 750,000 to 950,000 distinct CDR3 sequences, around 25% seen once, with about 3% in the top ten. These data were likewise used in another study, on T cells of mothers and their children.

The sample was blood. These TCRs come from a boy between 10 and 17 years old in good health.

The chain employs TRBV6-2 or TRBV6-3 and TRBJ1-5, with D perhaps matching TRBD1 (5 bases). V gave up 6 bases and J gave up 3 bases, with 12 bases separating them. The germline V gene has CDR1 MNHEY and CDR2 SVGEGT. This CDR3 has 14 residues. CDR3 DNA: TGTGCCAGCAGAACCCGGGGGACCAATCAGCCCCAGCATTTT. This encodes CASRTRGTNQPQHF.

The rearrangement uses TRBV7-9 and TRBJ2-5; possibly TRBD2 for D (6 bases). Matching the DNA end better, TRBJ2-1 makes the J call doubtful. Germline CDR1 SEHNR, CDR2 FQNEAQ (reference sequence). The CDR3 consists of 19 residues. The CDR3 nucleotides read TGTGCCAGCAGTTCGTTCCGGGACTGGACCCGGGGAAGGTGGAATGAGCAGTTCTTC. As protein: CASSSFRDWTRGRWNEQFF.

The J gene is TRBJ2-1, the V gene TRBV15, with 8 bases aligning to TRBD1. V was pared by 0 bases and J by 2 bases, with 9 bases of the junction left unmatched. This CDR3 is 18 amino acids long. Germline assignment: CDR1 LNHNV and CDR2 YYDKDF (reference sequence). CDR3 sequence (DNA): TGTGCCACCAGCAGAGAGTCGGTCGGGACAGGAGCCTACAATGAGCAGTTCTTC. Its protein is CATSRESVGTGAYNEQFF.

The rearrangement joins TRBV20-1 to TRBJ2-1; possible D gene TRBD1, 6 bases. V lost 6 bases and J 0 bases, leaving 15 bases between the germline ends. CDR1 is DFQATT and CDR2 is SNEGSKA in the germline V gene (reference sequence). The CDR3 loop spans 15 amino acids. The CDR3 bases are TGCAGTGCCATAAGGGGCAGGGGCTCCTACAATGAGCAGTTCTTC. Translating it yields CSAIRGRGSYNEQFF.

This clonotype came up a few times. The chain has TRBV20-1 and TRBJ2-4; 7 bases align to TRBD2. Germline V CDR1 and CDR2: DFQATT, SNEGSKA (reference sequence). With V trimmed by 8 bases and J by 3 bases, 7 bases remained unmatched. The CDR3 is 13 amino acids. CDR3 DNA sequence: TGCAGTCAAAGACTAGCAGGCAAAAACATTCAGTACTTC. Its translation: CSQRLAGKNIQYF.

The chain uses TRBV5-1 and TRBJ1-2; D gene ambiguous. The CDR3 extends over 14 amino acids. Germline V CDR1 and CDR2: SGHRS, YFSETQ. With 0 bases removed from V and 4 bases from J, the gap between germline ends came to 10 bases. In nucleotides, the CDR3 is TGCGCCAGCAGCTTGGAGGAGGGTGCCTATGGCTACACCTTC. Translating gives CASSLEEGAYGYTF.

V usage is TRBV19 and J usage is TRBJ1-1, with D possibly matching TRBD1 (6 bases). Germline-derived CDR1 and CDR2 are LNHDA and SQIVND (reference sequence). The CDR3 covers 14 residues. Trimming removed 4 bases from V and 5 bases from J, with 14 bases in between. CDR3 DNA sequence: TGTGCCAGTAGTACTCGTGGGGGGCGGACTGAAGCTTTCTTT. The encoded protein is CASSTRGGRTEAFF.

The genes are TRBV2 and TRBJ2-5, with 7 nucleotides matching TRBD1. Germline CDR1 reads SNHLY; CDR2 reads FYNNEI. Trimming removed 6 bases from V and 2 bases from J; junction bases left unmatched: 6. CDR3 size: 14 residues. The CDR3 DNA reads TGTGCCAGCAGGGTGACAGGGAGTCAAGAGACCCAGTACTTC. It encodes CASRVTGSQETQYF.

The rearrangement uses TRBV3-1 and TRBJ1-4, with D tentatively TRBD1 (5 bases). The germline V and J ends were trimmed by 4 bases and 3 bases, with 12 bases remaining between them. Per the germline V gene, CDR1 is LGHDT and CDR2 is YNNKEL (reference sequence). The CDR3 extends over 15 amino acids. The CDR3 region has the DNA TGTGCCAGCAGCCCTCTGGTGGGGGCTAATGAAAAACTGTTTTTT. Translation: CASSPLVGANEKLFF.

The V gene is TRBV24-1, the J gene TRBJ1-6; 7 bases map to TRBD1. This CDR3 spans 16 amino acids. The V gene's germline CDR1 is KGHDR and CDR2 SFDVKD. J lost 7 bases, V lost 4 bases, and 9 bases had no gene match. As DNA, the CDR3 is TGTGCCACCAGTGACCGCCGGACAGGCGGAAATTCACCCCTCCACTTT. Its protein product is CATSDRRTGGNSPLHF.

Note on this clonotype: One junction end does not reproduce the germline sequence, and a read error may be involved. The rearrangement joins TRBV5-1 to TRBJ1-1, with D perhaps matching TRBD1 (5 bases). Germline values: CDR1 SGHRS, CDR2 YFSETQ. The CDR3 consists of 13 residues. CDR3 amino acids: CASSRGGDPESFF. CDR3 DNA sequence: TGCGCCAGCAGCCGGGGGGGGGATCCTGAATCTTTCTTT.

This clonotype appeared a single time. This sequence joins TRBV5-1 and TRBJ1-1, with D tentatively TRBD1 (6 bases). The CDR3 is 17 amino acids. Trimming left V 0 bases short and J 1 base short, with 16 bases between. CDR1 SGHRS and CDR2 YFSETQ come from the germline V gene. Here the CDR3 reads CASSLVPLEQGNTEAFF. In DNA form, the CDR3 reads TGCGCCAGCAGCTTGGTCCCTCTTGAACAGGGGAACACTGAAGCTTTCTTT. Based on the CDR3 plus reference TRBV5-1 and TRBJ1-1, the full variable domain is KAGVTQTPRYLIKTRGQQVTLSCSPISGHRSVSWYQQTPGQGLQFLFEYFSETQRNKGNFPGRFSGRQFSNSRSEMNVSTLELGDSALYLCASSLVPLEQGNTEAFFGQGTRLTVV.

J is TRBJ1-2 and V is TRBV12-3 or TRBV12-4, with D tentatively TRBD1 (5 bases). There are 13 residues in the CDR3. V shed 5 bases and J shed 4 bases, with 11 bases lying between them. The CDR3 spells CASSTGGPYGYTF. CDR3 DNA: TGTGCCAGCAGTACAGGAGGTCCCTATGGCTACACCTTC.

This sequence joins TRBV7-2 and TRBJ2-1; TRBD1 matches 7 bases. The length of the CDR3 is 16 residues. V gave up 5 bases and J gave up 5 bases; unmatched junction bases: 12. Germline loops: CDR1 SGHTA, CDR2 FQGNSA. DNA for the CDR3: TGTGCCAGCAGCCATCCTCAAGGGGGCTTCAACAATGAGCAGTTCTTC. Protein: CASSHPQGGFNNEQFF.

Notes on this clonotype: One base away lies a much larger clone, so this may be a sequencing read error. The gene calls are TRBV9 and TRBJ1-2, with a tentative D call TRBD1 (5 bases). This CDR3 is 16 amino acids long. The germline CDR1 and CDR2 sequences are SGDLS and YYNGEE. The ends were cut back, 0 bases at V and 6 bases at J, with 18 bases in the middle. The CDR3 sequence: CASSVGFGGGDNGYTF. The CDR3 bases are TGTGCCAGCAGCGTAGGCTTCGGGGGTGGCGACAATGGCTACACCTTC.

The genes are TRBV28 and TRBJ2-5; TRBD1 matches at 9 bases. With the DNA end fitting TRBJ2-7 better, the J assignment may be wrong. The CDR3 contains 15 residues. CDR1 MDHEN and CDR2 SYDVKM come from the germline V gene. CDR3 sequence (DNA): TGTGCCAGCAGTTCCTCCGGGACAGGGTATTACGAGCAGTACTTC. This gives the protein CASSSSGTGYYEQYF.

This clonotype was seen a handful of times. The J gene is TRBJ2-7, the V gene TRBV3-1, with D tentatively TRBD2 (5 bases). Germline V gives CDR1 LGHDT, CDR2 YNNKEL (reference sequence). V lost 4 bases and J lost 1, with 11 bases in between. The CDR3 has 14 amino acids. The CDR3 DNA reads as TGTGCCAGCAGCCCCGGTCCGGGGTCCTACGAGCAGTACTTC. As protein: CASSPGPGSYEQYF.

This clonotype was seen more than once but under ten times. The J gene is TRBJ1-5, the V gene TRBV27; 7 bases are a match to TRBD1. Germline CDR1 MNHEY, CDR2 SMNVEV (reference sequence). CDR3 length equals 14 residues. V was pared by 5 bases and J by 3 bases, with 4 bases of the junction left unmatched. CDR3 sequence: CASSPTGINQPQHF. The DNA for the CDR3 is TGTGCCAGCAGTCCGACAGGGATCAATCAGCCCCAGCATTTT.

With regard to this clonotype: The junction does not match germline at one end; this may be a read error. The chain couples TRBV12-3 or TRBV12-4 to TRBJ2-3, with D perhaps given as TRBD1 or TRBD2 (6 bases each). This CDR3 region has 12 residues. The CDR3 coding sequence is TGCGCCAGCAGCCCCGGGGGCGTTACGCAGTATTTT. The encoded protein is CASSPGGVTQYF.

The chain recombines TRBV6-6 with TRBJ1-4, with a weak D call TRBD1 (5 bases). V shed 6 bases and J shed 8 bases, with 10 bases lying between them. Germline CDR1 MNHNY, CDR2 SVGAGI (reference sequence). The CDR3 totals 12 residues. The CDR3 loop reads CASSLDTEKLFF. The CDR3 DNA follows: TGTGCCAGCAGCCTGGACACCGAAAAACTGTTTTTT.